A single TCR beta chain is shown here with its context. The sample comes from a study of T-cell memory formation after mild COVID-19. In the study overall: Largely, TCR clusters stayed within a single donor.

The CDR3 runs 12 residues. Germline CDR1 and CDR2: SGHTA and FQGNSA. V gave up 1 base and J gave up 9 bases, with 10 bases separating them. TCRdb redid the calling of the 5' RACE reads with MiXCR, one entry per CDR3 protein. The sample consists of around 320,000 distinct CDR3 sequences, just under 20% of them appearing once. The chain uses TRBV7-2 and TRBJ2-7; no firm D call. This receptor was identified in a man aged 18 to 30 who had mild COVID-19 (a few samples of this study predate the infection). Cell type and time point are not known. The source material was PBMCs or a T cell subset sorted from them (not recorded which). This chain's CDR3 is CASSLEGRGQYF. As DNA, the CDR3 is TGTGCCAGCAGCTTAGAAGGCCGAGGGCAGTACTTC.